This is a list of T cell receptor beta chains from one sample in a study of shared clonotypes between healthy human individuals. Method: immunoSEQ multiplex PCR; TCRdb's copy keeps in-frame clones and lacks some. The table records about 650,000 clones, 95% of them present only once. The sample comprised naive CD8+ T cells sorted from blood. All receptors derive from a woman aged 25-40 years in good health. Both conserved end residues are part of each CDR3. A D gene is named only where the DNA matches it firmly. Clone sizes are given selectively: once, few, many, or a class where the clone is expanded.

NA	TRBV27	NA	TRBJ2-5	TGTGCCAGCAGTTTATCCCCGGTGGAGACCCAGTACTTC	CASSLSPVETQYF
NA	TRBV28	NA	TRBJ2-7	TGTGCCAGCAGTTTGACATTCGAGCAGTACTTC	CASSLTFEQYF
NA	TRBV7-6	NA	TRBJ2-7	TGTGCCAGCAGCTTAGCAGGCAGCGAGCAGTACTTC	CASSLAGSEQYF
NA	TRBV7-2	TRBD2	TRBJ2-7	TGTGCCAGCAGCTTAGAGACTAGCGGGACCCACGAGCAGTACTTC	CASSLETSGTHEQYF
NA	TRBV28	NA	TRBJ2-7	TGTGCCAGCAGTTTAATAGGCTCTCGATACGAGCAGTACTTC	CASSLIGSRYEQYF
NA	TRBV19	NA	TRBJ2-1	TGTGCCAGTGGGAGCGGCTTCTATGAGCAGTTCTTC	CASGSGFYEQFF
NA	TRBV28	TRBD1	TRBJ1-1	TGTGCCAGCACGAACAGGGGGCGAGGTGAAGCTTTCTTT	CASTNRGRGEAFF
few	TRBV28	NA	TRBJ1-1	TGTGCCAGCAGTACGTACACTGAAGCTTTCTTT	CASSTYTEAFF
NA	TRBV15	NA	TRBJ2-1	TGTGCCACCAGCAGACCCACCGTTGAGGAGCAGTTCTTC	CATSRPTVEEQFF
NA	TRBV28	TRBD1	TRBJ1-5	TGTGCCAGCAGTTTATCCCGCTCGACAGGGGATCAGCCCCAGCATTTT	CASSLSRSTGDQPQHF
NA	TRBV27	TRBD2	TRBJ2-1	TGTGCCAGCAGTTGGGCGGGAGTCTACAATGAGCAGTTCTTC	CASSWAGVYNEQFF
NA	TRBV5-1	NA	TRBJ2-1	TGCGCCAGCAGCATCGGAGACAATGAGCAGTTCTTC	CASSIGDNEQFF
NA	TRBV9	NA	TRBJ2-7	TGTGCCAGCAGCGTAGCTGAGGGGCGTTTGTCCTACGAGCAGTACTTC	CASSVAEGRLSYEQYF
NA	TRBV19	NA	TRBJ1-2	TGTGCCAGTAGTATAGGAATAACAGGACTCGATGGCTACACCTTC	CASSIGITGLDGYTF
NA	TRBV28	NA	TRBJ2-2	TGTGCCAGCAGCTGGGGGGTCGCAACCGGGGAGCTGTTTTTT	CASSWGVATGELFF
NA	TRBV7-8	NA	TRBJ1-4	TGTGCCAGCAGCCTGGCTACAGGGTATGATGAAAAACTGTTTTTT	CASSLATGYDEKLFF
NA	TRBV7-7	NA	TRBJ2-2	TGTGCCAGCAGCGAGGCGAGGGGGACCCCAAACACCGGGGAGCTGTTTTTT	CASSEARGTPNTGELFF
NA	TRBV6-5	NA	TRBJ2-2	TGTGCCAGCAGTTACGGTGGAGAGAACACCGGGGAGCTGTTTTTT	CASSYGGENTGELFF
NA	TRBV2	NA	TRBJ2-7	TGTGCCAGCAGTGATCGGGTCTACGAGCAGTACTTC	CASSDRVYEQYF
NA	TRBV7-8	NA	TRBJ1-4	TGTGCCAGCAGCTTAACGGGGGAAAAACTGTTTTTT	CASSLTGEKLFF
NA	TRBV6-5	TRBD2	TRBJ2-3	TGTGCCAGCAGTTATGGTCTAGCGGGAGAGGGAGATACGCAGTATTTT	CASSYGLAGEGDTQYF
NA	TRBV6-1	TRBD2	TRBJ2-7	TGTGCCAGCAGTGAAGAACCGGGAGGGGAATGGGACGAGCAGTACTTC	CASSEEPGGEWDEQYF
NA	TRBV10-3	TRBD2	TRBJ2-7	TGTGCCACCCGGACTAGCGGTCCCTCCTACGAGCAGTACTTC	CATRTSGPSYEQYF
NA	TRBV28	TRBD1	TRBJ1-4	TGTGCCAGCAGTCCCCGGACAGGTTTTGGTGAAAAACTGTTTTTT	CASSPRTGFGEKLFF